These 18 T cell receptor beta chains were sequenced from one sample in a study of T cell responses to AZD1222 COVID-19 vaccine. Repertoires were generated with immunoSEQ multiplex PCR, while TCRdb's copy carries only in-frame clones and drops some. The table has approximately 110,000 clones, around 90% seen once. The source material was peripheral blood, sampled on day 0 of AZD1222 vaccination. These receptors came from an adult in good health.

V gene TRBV27 combines with J gene TRBJ1-4; D is uncertain. CDR1 and CDR2 (germline): MNHEY, SMNVEV (reference sequence). Trimming removed 5 bases at V and 7 bases at J, with 14 bases between. CDR3 length equals 14 residues. The CDR3 region has the DNA TGTGCCAGCAGTCCGAGGTTTTCGGGTGAAAAACTGTTTTTT. Translation: CASSPRFSGEKLFF.

V is TRBV18 and J is TRBJ2-2, with D possibly being TRBD1 (6 bases). V shed 2 bases and J shed 4 bases, with 14 bases lying between them. CDR3 length: 16 residues. CDR1 and CDR2 from the germline V gene are KGHSH and LQKENI. The CDR3 is CASSPKVQGTTGELFF. The CDR3 DNA reads TGTGCCAGCTCACCAAAGGTCCAGGGGACCACCGGGGAGCTGTTTTTT.

The chain carries TRBV2 and TRBJ1-5, with D possibly matching TRBD1 (5 bases). This CDR3 is 14 amino acids long. Trimming cost V 6 bases and J 5 bases, with 14 bases left between them. The germline CDR1 and CDR2 sequences are SNHLY and FYNNEI. CDR3 sequence reads: CASSPQGRYQPQHF. In DNA, the CDR3 is TGTGCCAGCAGCCCTCAGGGTCGGTATCAGCCCCAGCATTTT.

J is TRBJ2-7 and V is TRBV10-2, with 11 bases matching TRBD2. There are 15 residues in the CDR3. V lost 2 bases to trimming and J lost 4 bases; unmatched junction nucleotides: 4. Germline lookup yields CDR1 WSHSY and CDR2 SAAADI. This chain's CDR3 is CASSEPTSGDYEQYF. DNA for the CDR3: TGCGCCAGCAGTGAGCCGACTAGCGGGGATTACGAGCAGTACTTC.

The rearrangement joins TRBV30 to TRBJ2-4; tentatively, D is TRBD1 or TRBD2 (7 bases each). This CDR3 has 13 amino acids. Germline assignment: CDR1 GTSNPN and CDR2 SVGIG (reference sequence). The CDR3 DNA is TGTGCTGGAGGCAGGGGGGGTATAAACATTCAGTACTTC. It translates to CAGGRGGINIQYF.

The chain joins TRBV9 to TRBJ2-5, with TRBD1 as a possible D gene (5 bases). Trimming pared 0 bases from V and 2 bases from J, leaving 11 bases between. Per germline, CDR1 SGDLS and CDR2 YYNGEE. The CDR3 is 15 residues long. The CDR3 loop reads CASSVGGAVQETQYF. The CDR3 DNA reads TGTGCCAGCAGCGTAGGTGGGGCAGTGCAAGAGACCCAGTACTTC.

This chain joins TRBV5-1 and TRBJ1-1; D is ambiguous. With 0 bases removed from V and 8 bases from J, the gap between germline ends came to 8 bases. There are 12 residues in the CDR3. CDR1 is SGHRS and CDR2 is YFSETQ in the germline V gene. The CDR3 DNA follows: TGCGCCAGCAGCTTGGCTGGGAGAGAAGCTTTCTTT. Amino acids: CASSLAGREAFF.

The chain is built from TRBV3-1 (or the pseudogene TRBV3-2) and TRBJ2-7, with 9 nucleotides matching TRBD2. Germline V gene data show CDR1 as LGHDT and CDR2 as YNNKEL (reference sequence). CDR3 length: 18 residues. The junction had 13 bases not matched to a gene; V was cut back by 4 bases and J by 0 bases. The CDR3 spells CASSPRGASGTSSYEQYF. CDR3 nucleotide sequence: TGTGCCAGCAGCCCAAGAGGGGCTAGCGGGACGAGCTCCTACGAGCAGTACTTC.

This clone has a handful of counts. The V call is TRBV28, the J call TRBJ1-2; D perhaps matches TRBD1 (5 bases). The CDR3 runs 12 residues. V shed 7 bases and J shed 11 bases, with 17 bases lying between them. Germline lookup yields CDR1 MDHEN and CDR2 SYDVKM. The CDR3 reads CASTLGGSGYTF. CDR3 DNA sequence: TGTGCCAGCACGCTCGGGGGGTCCGGGTACACCTTC.

The chain combines TRBV28 with TRBJ2-7; 9 nucleotides agree with TRBD2. With V trimmed by 5 bases and J by 3 bases, 5 bases remained unmatched. The germline V gene encodes CDR1 MDHEN and CDR2 SYDVKM. The length of the CDR3 is 14 residues. As DNA, the CDR3 is TGTGCCAGCAGTAATAGCGGGGGCGACTACGAGCAGTACTTC. Amino acids: CASSNSGGDYEQYF. Together with reference TRBV28 and TRBJ2-7, the CDR3 gives the full variable domain: DVKVTQSSRYLVKRTGEKVFLECVQDMDHENMFWYRQDPGLGLRLIYFSYDVKMKEKGDIPEGYSVSREKKERFSLILESASTNQTSMYLCASSNSGGDYEQYFGPGTRLTVT.

The rearrangement links TRBV28 to TRBJ2-7; D gene ambiguous. The germline gives CDR1 MDHEN, CDR2 SYDVKM. The CDR3 consists of 13 residues. With 2 bases removed from V and 3 bases from J, the gap between germline ends came to 8 bases. The CDR3 spells CASSLPGGYEQYF. In nucleotides, the CDR3 is TGTGCCAGCAGTTTACCGGGCGGCTACGAGCAGTACTTC.

This chain links TRBV9 with TRBJ1-6; D may be TRBD1 (6 bases). The CDR3 loop spans 15 amino acids. Germline CDR1 reads SGDLS; CDR2 reads YYNGEE. Between the trimmed V and J ends, which lost 3 bases and 7 bases, there was a span of 14 bases. CDR3 sequence (DNA): TGTGCCAGCAGCGCCACGGGACAAGTCAATTCACCCCTCCACTTT. This codes for CASSATGQVNSPLHF.

The chain combines TRBV19 with TRBJ2-7; TRBD1 matches at 7 bases. CDR3 size: 16 residues. In germline, CDR1 is LNHDA, CDR2 SQIVND (reference sequence). V dropped 5 bases and J dropped 3; count of bases not matched to a gene: 13. The CDR3 spells CASSHRQGAGGYEQYF. As DNA, the CDR3 is TGTGCCAGTAGTCATCGACAGGGAGCTGGGGGCTACGAGCAGTACTTC.

This chain links TRBV28 with TRBJ1-1; perhaps TRBD1 as D (5 bases). CDR1 is MDHEN and CDR2 is SYDVKM in the germline V gene. V dropped 4 bases and J dropped 7 bases, with 10 bases sitting between them. The CDR3 extends over 12 amino acids. CDR3 coding DNA: TGTGCCAGCAGTTCGGGGACTTTTGAAGCTTTCTTT. Its translation: CASSSGTFEAFF.

The chain recombines TRBV10-1 with TRBJ1-4; 11 bases match TRBD1. The CDR3 contains 9 residues. With V trimmed by 8 bases and J by 16 bases, 0 bases remained unmatched. Germline values: CDR1 WNHNN, CDR2 SYGVQD (reference sequence). In DNA, the CDR3 is TGCGCCAGCGGACAGGGGGCGTTTTTT. Translating gives CASGQGAFF.

V gene TRBV2 combines with J gene TRBJ1-5, with TRBD1 matching over 8 bases. This CDR3 comprises 12 residues. Germline CDR1 reads SNHLY; CDR2 reads FYNNEI. The J segment lost 4 bases and the V segment lost 11 bases, leaving 4 bases of the junction unmatched. CDR3 region: CAGGTGNQPQHF. For the CDR3, the DNA is TGTGCCGGAGGGACAGGTAATCAGCCCCAGCATTTT.

This chain connects TRBV27 to TRBJ2-3; no clear D. Looked up from germline, CDR1 is MNHEY and CDR2 is SMNVEV (reference sequence). Trimming took 3 bases from V and 2 from J, leaving 9 bases between them. The CDR3 sequence is 14 residues long. This CDR3 is CASSFGFNTDTQYF. CDR3 bases: TGTGCCAGCAGTTTTGGCTTCAACACAGATACGCAGTATTTT.

The chain links TRBV6-2 or TRBV6-3 to TRBJ2-2, with D unclear. Germline lookup yields CDR1 MNHEY and CDR2 SVGEGT. CDR3 size: 14 residues. Trimming cost V 3 bases and J 3 bases, with 8 bases left between them. The chain's CDR3 is CASSYGGDTGELFF. CDR3 sequence (DNA): TGTGCCAGCAGTTATGGTGGTGACACCGGGGAGCTGTTTTTT.